The T cell receptor beta chain described here comes from a study of T cell responses to AZD1222 COVID-19 vaccine. Findings and caveats of the study: White British people made up most donors, females outnumbered males, and clonal diversity was possibly underestimated.

Germline values: CDR1 MNHEY, CDR2 SVGAGI. Trimming removed 4 bases from V and 7 bases from J, with 11 bases in between. The CDR3 has 14 amino acids. Concerning this clone itself: Its target is unknown.

TCRdb's table, derived via immunoSEQ multiplex PCR, lists solely in-frame clones and lacks some. The sample holds tens of thousands of clones, 80% to 90% seen once. The clonotype was recovered from an adult who received the AZD1222 COVID-19 vaccine. The gene calls are TRBV6-5 and TRBJ1-6, with D possibly TRBD1 on 5 matching bases. Sample: peripheral blood, taken 28 days after the second AZD1222 dose. CDR3 sequence: CASSFGGSNSPLHF. The CDR3 coding sequence is TGTGCCAGCAGTTTCGGGGGATCCAATTCACCCCTCCACTTT.